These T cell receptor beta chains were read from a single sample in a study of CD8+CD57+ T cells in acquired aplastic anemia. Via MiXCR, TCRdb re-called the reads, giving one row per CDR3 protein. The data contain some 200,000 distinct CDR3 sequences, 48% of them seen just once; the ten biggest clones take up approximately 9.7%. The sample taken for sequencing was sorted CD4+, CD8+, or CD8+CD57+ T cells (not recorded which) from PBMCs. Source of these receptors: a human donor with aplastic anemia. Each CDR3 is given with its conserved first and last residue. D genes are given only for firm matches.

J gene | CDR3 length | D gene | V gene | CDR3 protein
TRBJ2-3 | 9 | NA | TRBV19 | CASTDTQYF
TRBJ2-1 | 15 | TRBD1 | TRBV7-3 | CASSPPGTERNEQFF
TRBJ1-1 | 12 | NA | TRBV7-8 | CASSPSRTEAFF
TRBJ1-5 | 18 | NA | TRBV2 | CASSRFSLVRTSNQPQHF
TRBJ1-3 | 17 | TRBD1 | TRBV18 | CASSRSQTGSSGNTIYF
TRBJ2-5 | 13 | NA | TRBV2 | CASSVGGAETQYF
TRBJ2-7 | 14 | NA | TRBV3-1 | CASSQDFGVYEQYF
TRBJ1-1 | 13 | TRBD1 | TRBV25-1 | CASSEYEDRGLLF
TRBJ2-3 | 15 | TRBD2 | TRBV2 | CASSPGLAATDTQYF
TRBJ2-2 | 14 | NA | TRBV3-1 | CASSPLGATGELFF
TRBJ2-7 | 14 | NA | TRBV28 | CASSGQGVTYEQYF
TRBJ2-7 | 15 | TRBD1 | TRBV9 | CASSVGQGPLYEQYF
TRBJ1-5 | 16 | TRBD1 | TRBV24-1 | CATSEPGTGGDQPQHF
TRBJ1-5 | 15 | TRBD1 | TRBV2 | CASSGQGLSNQPQHF
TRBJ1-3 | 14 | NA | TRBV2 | CAISGGRSGNTIYF
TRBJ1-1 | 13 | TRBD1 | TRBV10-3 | CAIKGTGGTEAFF
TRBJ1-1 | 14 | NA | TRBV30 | CAWRVTGGRTEAFF
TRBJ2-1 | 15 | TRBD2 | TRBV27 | CASSFSGRGNNEQFF
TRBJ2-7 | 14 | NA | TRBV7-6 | CASSPGYGVDEQYF
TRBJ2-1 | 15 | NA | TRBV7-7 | CASSLAQSSYNEQFF
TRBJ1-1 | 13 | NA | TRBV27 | CASSSQTIGEAFF
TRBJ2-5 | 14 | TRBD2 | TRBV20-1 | CSARLAGGRETQYF
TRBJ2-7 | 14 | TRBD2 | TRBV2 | CASRGLAGGNEQYF
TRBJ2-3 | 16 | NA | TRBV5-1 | CASSLEPRGGTDTQYF